This entry lists 8 T cell receptor beta chains sequenced from one sample in a study of T cell responses to AZD1222 COVID-19 vaccine. TCRdb's table, derived via immunoSEQ multiplex PCR, lists solely in-frame clones and lacks some. The sample shows 95,000 to 150,000 clones, approximately 85% of them seen only once. The material sequenced was peripheral blood, taken 28 days after the second AZD1222 dose. Receptor source: an adult who received the AZD1222 COVID-19 vaccine.

The rearrangement joins TRBV7-2 to TRBJ2-2, with D unclear. CDR3 length equals 18 residues. Germline V gene data show CDR1 as SGHTA and CDR2 as FQGNSA. Trimming removed 3 bases at V and 0 bases at J, with 17 bases between. The CDR3 nucleotides are TGTGCCAGCAGCTTCGAAAGGCGCCGGCTAACGAACACCGGGGAGCTGTTTTTT. Translated: CASSFERRRLTNTGELFF.

The V gene is TRBV2, the J gene TRBJ1-5; TRBD1 might be the D (6 bases). Germline V gene sequence: CDR1 SNHLY, CDR2 FYNNEI. Trimming took off 7 bases at V and 7 bases at J, with 20 bases between the two ends. CDR3 length: 15 residues. The CDR3 spells CASTLPNGGRQPQHF. CDR3 DNA: TGTGCCAGCACCCTTCCGAACGGGGGGCGACAGCCCCAGCATTTT.

V is TRBV6-1 and J is TRBJ2-5; TRBD2 might be the D (6 bases). Germline-derived CDR1 and CDR2 are MNHNS and SASEGT. The CDR3 has 13 residues. Trimming pared 2 bases from V and 4 bases from J, leaving 8 bases between. CDR3 region: CASSETGVETQYF. Here the CDR3 DNA reads TGTGCCAGCAGTGAAACGGGGGTAGAGACCCAGTACTTC.

This sequence joins TRBV6-5 and TRBJ1-2, with D uncertain. The V gene's germline CDR1 is MNHEY and CDR2 SVGAGI. Between the trimmed V and J ends, which lost 4 bases and 1 base, there was a span of 13 bases. The CDR3 has 15 amino acids. The CDR3 loop reads CASSFLRAVNYGYTF. The CDR3 DNA sequence: TGTGCCAGCAGTTTTCTTCGGGCGGTTAACTATGGCTACACCTTC.

This chain connects TRBV10-3 to TRBJ1-1; D possibly corresponds to TRBD1 (5 bases). Trimming pared 4 bases from V and 1 base from J, leaving 7 bases between. Germline V CDR1 and CDR2: ENHRY, SYGVKD. CDR3 length equals 13 residues. CDR3 DNA: TGTGCCATCAGTGGGGGGGGGAACACTGAAGCTTTCTTT. Translated: CAISGGGNTEAFF.

J is TRBJ2-7 and V is TRBV5-4, with 7 bases fitting TRBD1. The CDR3 has 15 residues. The J segment lost 4 bases and the V segment lost 4 bases, leaving 11 bases of the junction unmatched. Germline CDR1 reads SGHNT; CDR2 reads YYREEE (reference sequence). The CDR3, as DNA: TGTGCCAGCAGCGGAACCGGGACAGCCTATTACGAGCAGTACTTC. Translation: CASSGTGTAYYEQYF.

The CDR3 sequence is CASSLLRGYTF. DNA of the CDR3: TGTGCCAGCAGCCTCCTGCGAGGCTACACCTTC. This chain joins TRBV28 and TRBJ1-2; D not certain. There are 11 residues in the CDR3. Germline V lookup: CDR1 MDHEN, CDR2 SYDVKM. Trimming left V 6 bases short and J 8 bases short, with 10 bases between.

This chain connects TRBV6-2 or TRBV6-3 to TRBJ1-5; 7 nucleotides agree with TRBD1. The V and J ends lost 5 bases and 7 bases, in that order; junction bases with no gene match: 14. The CDR3 length is 16 residues. The germline CDR1 and CDR2 sequences are MNHEY and SVGEGT. Here the CDR3 DNA reads TGTGCCAGCAGTGACTGGGACAGCCAGGAGGGACAGCCCCAGCATTTT. It encodes CASSDWDSQEGQPQHF.